Shown below are 5 T cell receptor beta chains from a single sample sequenced in a study of tumor and adjacent non-tumor tissue in lung cancer. No cell sorting was done before RNA was extracted from the tissue. The normal lung tissue was taken more than 3 cm from the tumor edge. Three rounds of nested PCR, following a modified ARM-PCR protocol, produced the TCRbeta library. Using its own MiXCR run on the multiplex PCR reads, TCRdb lists one record per CDR3 protein. The sample lists about 77,000 distinct CDR3 sequences, approximately 82% seen once, with around two fifths in the top ten. The sequenced sample was distant non-tumor lung tissue. The receptors here all came from an older man with non-small cell lung cancer.

This chain joins TRBV5-4 and TRBJ1-5, with 7 bases fitting TRBD1. V was pared by 7 bases and J by 2 bases, with 6 bases of the junction left unmatched. The CDR3 loop spans 14 amino acids. Germline lookup yields CDR1 SGHNT and CDR2 YYREEE (reference sequence). CDR3 DNA sequence: TGTGCCAGCTGCGTACAGGGGCGCAATCAGCCCCAGCATTTT. This translates into CASCVQGRNQPQHF.

This clonotype was detected many times. V usage is TRBV28 and J usage is TRBJ2-3, with D tentatively TRBD1 (5 bases). V lost 5 bases to trimming and J lost 1 base, with 10 bases between them. From germline, CDR1 is MDHEN and CDR2 SYDVKM. This CDR3 spans 14 amino acids. The CDR3 sequence is CASSRDSRTDTQYF. In nucleotides, the CDR3 is TGTGCCAGCAGTCGAGACAGCCGCACAGATACGCAGTATTTT.

To note about this clonotype: One end of the junction is discordant with germline, which a read error may explain. CDR3 loop: CSVELLQGQGSGYSEQSF. The DNA for the CDR3 is TGCAGCGTTGAACTACTTCAGGGACAGGGAAGTGGATACAGTGAGCAGTCCTTC. V and J are TRBV29-1 and TRBJ2-1; TRBD1 matches 9 bases. CDR3 size: 18 residues. Germline V gene sequence: CDR1 SQVTM, CDR2 ANQGSEA.

This clonotype was observed a few times. The junction departs from the called germline gene at one end, perhaps through a read error. The CDR3 DNA sequence: TGTGCTAGCAGCTTAGACCAGGGTGGCAAGTACGAGCAGTACTTC. Translation gives CASSLDQGGKYEQYF. The chain combines TRBV11-2 with TRBJ2-7, with TRBD1 as a possible D gene (5 bases). CDR1 is SGHAT, CDR2 FQNNGV, per germline. This CDR3 region has 15 residues.

The chain recombines TRBV11-2 with TRBJ1-1; D is undetermined. V was trimmed by 0 bases and J by 1 base, leaving 9 bases between them. Germline V CDR1 and CDR2: SGHAT, FQNNGV. This CDR3 region has 15 residues. The CDR3 DNA is TGTGCCAGCAGCTTAGAGGGGTTCCCGAACACTGAAGCTTTCTTT. Residues: CASSLEGFPNTEAFF.